Presented here are 2 T cell receptor beta chains from one specimen sequenced in a study of prognosis after radiotherapy for stage I lung cancer. CDR3 of TCR beta was amplified from genomic DNA via a two-round multiplex PCR. The use of primers specific to each TRBV and TRBJ gene characterized first-round PCR. Each CDR3 protein is one row after TCRdb ran MiXCR on the multiplex PCR reads. Among fewer than 25,000 distinct CDR3 sequences listed, roughly two fifths were seen once. The sequencing here drew on PBMCs, taken before or after stereotactic body radiation therapy (not recorded which). The receptors come from a donor at least 50 years old with non-small cell lung cancer.

The chain couples TRBV2 to TRBJ2-7, with unresolved D. Germline assignment: CDR1 SNHLY and CDR2 FYNNEI. V lost 1 base, J lost 3 bases, and 16 bases lay in between. The CDR3 extends over 16 amino acids. This CDR3 is CASSEGPPWVGYEQYF. In DNA form, the CDR3 reads TGTGCCAGCAGTGAAGGGCCCCCGTGGGTTGGCTACGAGCAGTACTTC.

The sample holds many counts of this clonotype. The chain joins TRBV7-9 to TRBJ1-2; D is unresolved. Germline values: CDR1 SEHNR, CDR2 FQNEAQ (reference sequence). V was pared by 5 bases and J by 3 bases, with 7 bases between. The CDR3 extends over 12 amino acids. The DNA for the CDR3 is TGTGCCAGCAGCGCGGACCACTATGGCTACACCTTC. Protein: CASSADHYGYTF. Based on the CDR3 plus reference TRBV7-9 and TRBJ1-2, the full variable domain is DTGVSQNPRHKITKRGQNVTFRCDPISEHNRLYWYRQTLGQGPEFLTYFQNEAQLEKSRLLSDRFSAERPKGSFSTLEIQRTEQGDSAMYLCASSADHYGYTFGSGTRLTVV.